This record looks at one TCR beta chain sequence and its context. The antigen is undetermined. The record originates from a study of cytomegalovirus exposure and HLA in healthy donors. A multiplex PCR was run with 60 Vbeta primers and 13 Jbeta primers. Clones were read by immunoSEQ multiplex PCR, and TCRdb kept only the in-frame ones, dropping some. The sample includes 150,000 to 200,000 clones, approximately 81% of them seen just once. Germline loops: CDR1 MNHNY, CDR2 SVGAGI (reference sequence). Trimming took 7 bases from V and 9 from J; bases not matched to a gene: 11. The CDR3 is 15 amino acids. Findings of the study overall: A later analysis linked a missense variant in DCLRE1C to the trimming of TCR beta V and J genes. Earlier analysis found most TCR beta V segments productive about 90% or about 30% of the time. Later analysis suggested most CMV-associated TCR beta chains were HLA-restricted.

The sequencing input was PBMCs. This TCR came from a man between 18 and 29 years old in good health and CMV-seropositive. This rearrangement joins TRBV6-6 to TRBJ2-1, with TRBD2 identical over 11 bases. The CDR3 here is CASNVFSGGAAEQFF. For the CDR3, the DNA is TGTGCCAGCAACGTCTTTAGCGGGGGGGCCGCTGAGCAGTTCTTC.